The next 21 T cell receptor beta chains were all read from a single sample in a study of T cells in tuberculosis. Libraries were prepared by immunoSEQ multiplex PCR; TCRdb keeps only in-frame clonotypes and omits some of them. Among 29,000 or so clones, about 90% were seen once, and the ten largest hold approximately 6.8%. The time point: new active TB diagnosis, blood taken before or within 7 days of starting treatment. Sequences were derived from PBMCs, sampled at tuberculosis diagnosis. The receptors derive from an adult with tuberculosis.

This chain links TRBV2 with TRBJ2-7; 8 positions match TRBD1. The V segment lost 6 bases and the J segment 5 bases; nucleotides outside the gene matches: 18. This CDR3 region has 17 residues. Germline CDR1 SNHLY, CDR2 FYNNEI. The CDR3 DNA reads TGTGCCAGCAGAGGAACCGCCAACAGGGGGATGTGGGACGAGCAGTACTTC. Translation: CASRGTANRGMWDEQYF.

The CDR3 is CASSPNGGQGDTEAFF. CDR3 in DNA: TGTGCCAGCAGTCCCAACGGAGGACAGGGGGACACTGAAGCTTTCTTT. The V and J genes are TRBV2 and TRBJ1-1; 10 bases agree with TRBD1. Per the germline V gene, CDR1 is SNHLY and CDR2 is FYNNEI. The CDR3 totals 16 residues. V gave up 5 bases and J gave up 3 bases; unmatched junction bases: 9.

The chain recombines TRBV27 with TRBJ1-1; D is unclear. This CDR3 region has 16 residues. CDR1 is MNHEY, CDR2 SMNVEV, per germline (reference sequence). V lost 1 base to trimming and J lost 7 bases, with 19 bases between them. The CDR3 protein is CASSLYARTGSGEAFF. The DNA of the CDR3 is TGTGCCAGCAGTTTATACGCCAGAACGGGATCCGGTGAAGCTTTCTTT.

The chain couples TRBV15 to TRBJ2-2; 7 bases fit TRBD1. Germline V gives CDR1 LNHNV, CDR2 YYDKDF (reference sequence). The CDR3 runs to 16 residues. J lost 2 bases, V lost 7 bases, and 10 bases had no gene match. The CDR3 region is CATTLRDSPNTGELFF. The CDR3 coding sequence is TGTGCCACCACCCTCCGGGACAGTCCTAACACCGGGGAGCTGTTTTTT. The whole variable domain, remainder taken from reference TRBV15 and TRBJ2-2, is DAMVIQNPRYQVTQFGKPVTLSCSQTLNHNVMYWYQQKSSQAPKLLFHYYDKDFNNEADTPDNFQSRRPNTSFCFLDIRSPGLGDTAMYLCATTLRDSPNTGELFFGEGSRLTVL.

In its sample, this clone was seen once. This chain connects TRBV5-1 to TRBJ1-6, with 9 bases aligning to TRBD1. The junction had 11 bases not matched to a gene; V was cut back by 4 bases and J by 9 bases. This CDR3 is built from 16 residues. The germline gives CDR1 SGHRS, CDR2 YFSETQ. The CDR3 DNA reads as TGCGCCAGCAGCCCTGGGGGACAGGGATCAAGTTCACCCCTCCACTTT. This sequence encodes CASSPGGQGSSSPLHF.

Here the CDR3 reads CASSQRYSGTGMQEQYF. The CDR3 nucleotides are TGCGCCAGCAGCCAGCGGTACTCCGGGACAGGTATGCAAGAGCAGTACTTC. The rearrangement uses TRBV4-1 and TRBJ2-7, with 8 bases lining up with TRBD1. The V gene end was trimmed by 3 bases and the J gene end by 7 bases; junction bases not matched to a gene: 17. The CDR3 has 17 residues. CDR1 and CDR2 from the germline V gene are MGHRA and YSYEKL.

V and J are TRBV7-2 and TRBJ1-2; TRBD1 matches at 9 bases. The CDR3 contains 13 residues. Germline assignment: CDR1 SGHTA and CDR2 FQGNSA. J lost 7 bases, V lost 5 bases, and 5 bases had no gene match. CDR3: CASSLTGGGGYTF. The CDR3, as DNA: TGTGCCAGCAGCCTAACAGGGGGCGGTGGCTACACCTTC.

Points on this clone: Relative to the germline gene, one junction end is altered; a read error may explain this. The genes are TRBV10-2 and TRBJ2-1; 7 bases map to TRBD1. The CDR3 totals 12 residues. CDR1 is WSHSY, CDR2 SAAADI, per germline. CDR3 nucleotide sequence: TGCGCCAGCAGTGATCCCGGACAGGCCCCGCTCTTC. This encodes CASSDPGQAPLF.

The rearrangement joins TRBV7-9 to TRBJ2-1; 10 bases line up with TRBD2. Trimming took 5 bases from V and 1 from J; bases not matched to a gene: 8. Per germline, CDR1 SEHNR and CDR2 FQNEAQ (reference sequence). The CDR3 is made up of 17 amino acids. Written as DNA, the CDR3 is TGTGCCAGCAGCCTCCGAGCGGGAGGGCGGTCCTACAATGAGCAGTTCTTC. Its translation: CASSLRAGGRSYNEQFF.

This clone was seen just once. CDR3 residues: CASTGINQPQHF. The CDR3 nucleotides read TGTGCCAGTACGGGAATCAATCAGCCCCAGCATTTT. The rearrangement links TRBV19 to TRBJ1-5; no firm D call. V lost 7 bases to trimming and J lost 3 bases, with 7 bases between them. The CDR3 has 12 amino acids. Germline V gene data show CDR1 as LNHDA and CDR2 as SQIVND (reference sequence).

The CDR3 loop reads CASSQDSLAGGRDEQFF. DNA of the CDR3: TGTGCCAGCAGCCAAGATAGCCTAGCGGGGGGTAGGGATGAGCAGTTCTTC. The J gene is TRBJ2-1, the V gene TRBV4-2; 11 positions agree with TRBD2. The CDR3 has 17 residues. Losses at the gene ends were 0 bases for V and 8 bases for J; bases not matched to a gene: 9. CDR1 and CDR2 (germline): LGHNA, YNFKEQ.

The rearrangement joins TRBV19 to TRBJ2-2; 10 bases are shared with TRBD1. V lost 5 bases to trimming and J lost 4 bases; unmatched junction nucleotides: 7. The CDR3 covers 16 residues. CDR1 is LNHDA and CDR2 is SQIVND in the germline V gene (reference sequence). The CDR3 reads CASSLAGQGFTGELFF. The DNA for the CDR3 is TGTGCCAGTAGTCTTGCGGGACAGGGGTTCACCGGGGAGCTGTTTTTT.

The chain joins TRBV5-6 to TRBJ1-1, with D unresolved. V was shortened by 2 bases and J by 0 bases, with 11 bases between the two germline ends. CDR3 length: 15 residues. Germline values: CDR1 SGHDT, CDR2 YYEEEE. The CDR3 nucleotides are TGTGCCAGCAGCTTCGAAGCCCGCCTGAACACTGAAGCTTTCTTT. It yields the protein CASSFEARLNTEAFF.

The V call is TRBV29-1, the J call TRBJ1-2; D ambiguous. The CDR3 is 12 residues long. Looked up from germline, CDR1 is SQVTM and CDR2 is ANQGSEA. V was cut by 7 bases and J by 8 bases, with 17 bases left in between. The CDR3 loop is CSAPRPGTGYTF. CDR3 sequence (DNA): TGCAGCGCCCCGCGCCCGGGTACGGGCTACACCTTC.

The chain carries TRBV2 and TRBJ1-3; D uncertain. V gave up 7 bases and J gave up 3 bases, with 10 bases separating them. The CDR3 runs to 13 residues. The V gene's germline CDR1 is SNHLY and CDR2 FYNNEI. The CDR3 region has the DNA TGTGCCAGCATCCGGGAAAATGGAAACACCATATATTTT. It translates to CASIRENGNTIYF.

The chain combines TRBV30 with TRBJ2-7; D gene ambiguous. Germline assignment: CDR1 GTSNPN and CDR2 SVGIG (reference sequence). The length of the CDR3 is 11 residues. Between the trimmed V and J ends, which lost 8 bases and 4 bases, there was a span of 12 bases. The CDR3 bases are TGTGCCGGTCGGTTTTCATACGAGCAGTACTTC. Amino acid sequence: CAGRFSYEQYF. The full variable domain, in which reference TRBV30 and TRBJ2-7 provide the parts outside the CDR3, is SQTIHQWPATLVQPVGSPLSLECTVEGTSNPNLYWYRQAAGRGLQLLFYSVGIGQISSEVPQNLSASRPQDRQFILSSKKLLLSDSGFYLCAGRFSYEQYFGPGTRLTVT.

The rearrangement uses TRBV11-2 and TRBJ2-5; D might be TRBD2 (6 bases). The length of the CDR3 is 15 residues. Trimming took off 4 bases at V and 5 bases at J, with 17 bases between the two ends. In germline, CDR1 is SGHAT, CDR2 FQNNGV. The CDR3 sequence is CASSWGVAPRETQYF. The CDR3 coding sequence is TGTGCCAGCAGCTGGGGGGTGGCCCCACGGGAGACCCAGTACTTC. Supplemented by reference TRBV11-2 and TRBJ2-5, the full variable domain reads EAGVAQSPRYKIIEKRQSVAFWCNPISGHATLYWYQQILGQGPKLLIQFQNNGVVDDSQLPKDRFSAERLKGVDSTLKIQPAKLEDSAVYLCASSWGVAPRETQYFGPGTRLLVL.

This chain's CDR3 is CASSFVGGGTEAFF. The DNA of the CDR3 is TGTGCCAGCAGCTTTGTAGGGGGTGGCACTGAAGCTTTCTTT. The chain employs TRBV5-6 and TRBJ1-1; D might be TRBD1 (6 bases). The CDR3 is 14 amino acids. Trimming left V 2 bases short and J 4 bases short, with 12 bases between. Germline lookup yields CDR1 SGHDT and CDR2 YYEEEE.

The gene calls are TRBV6-5 and TRBJ1-3; possibly TRBD1 for D (6 bases). In germline, CDR1 is MNHEY, CDR2 SVGAGI. The CDR3 runs 16 residues. V was cut by 2 bases and J by 0 bases, with 11 bases left in between. CDR3 bases: TGTGCCAGCAGTTACGGGGACACCCTCTCTGGAAACACCATATATTTT. This sequence encodes CASSYGDTLSGNTIYF.

The chain carries TRBV5-6 and TRBJ2-1, with D possibly being TRBD2 (6 bases). The germline gives CDR1 SGHDT, CDR2 YYEEEE. V was pared by 3 bases and J by 7 bases, with 14 bases between. CDR3 length: 14 amino acids. The CDR3 is CASSSLTGENEQFF. The CDR3 DNA is TGTGCCAGCAGCTCCCTGACGGGAGAAAATGAGCAGTTCTTC. The full variable domain, with the rest looked up from reference TRBV5-6 and TRBJ2-1, is DAGVTQSPTHLIKTRGQQVTLRCSPKSGHDTVSWYQQALGQGPQFIFQYYEEEERQRGNFPDRFSGHQFPNYSSELNVNALLLGDSALYLCASSSLTGENEQFFGPGTRLTVL.

The V gene is TRBV5-1, the J gene TRBJ1-2, with D possibly being TRBD1 (6 bases). Trimming pared 2 bases from V and 3 bases from J, leaving 20 bases between. The CDR3 extends over 17 amino acids. Germline loops: CDR1 SGHRS, CDR2 YFSETQ. The DNA of the CDR3 is TGCGCCAGCAGCTTCGCTCCCGGGGAGGGGGTCCACTATGGCTACACCTTC. Protein product: CASSFAPGEGVHYGYTF.